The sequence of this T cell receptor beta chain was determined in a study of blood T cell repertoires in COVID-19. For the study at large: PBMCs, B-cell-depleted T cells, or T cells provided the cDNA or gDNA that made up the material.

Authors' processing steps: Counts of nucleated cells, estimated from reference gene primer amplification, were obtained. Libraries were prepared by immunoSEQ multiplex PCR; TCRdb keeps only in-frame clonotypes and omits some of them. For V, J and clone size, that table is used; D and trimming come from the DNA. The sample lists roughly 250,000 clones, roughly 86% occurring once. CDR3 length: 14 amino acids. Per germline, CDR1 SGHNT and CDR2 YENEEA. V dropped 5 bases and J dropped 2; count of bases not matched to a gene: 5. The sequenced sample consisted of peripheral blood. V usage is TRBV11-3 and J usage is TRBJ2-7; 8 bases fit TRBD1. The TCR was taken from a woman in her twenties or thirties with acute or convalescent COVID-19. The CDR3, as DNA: TGTGCCAGCAGCCTGCAGGGGGCCGCCTACGAGCAGTACTTC. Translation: CASSLQGAAYEQYF. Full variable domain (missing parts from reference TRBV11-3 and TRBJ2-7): EAGVVQSPRYKIIEKKQPVAFWCNPISGHNTLYWYLQNLGQGPELLIRYENEEAVDDSQLPKDRFSAERLKGVDSTLKIQPAELGDSAVYLCASSLQGAAYEQYFGPGTRLTVT.